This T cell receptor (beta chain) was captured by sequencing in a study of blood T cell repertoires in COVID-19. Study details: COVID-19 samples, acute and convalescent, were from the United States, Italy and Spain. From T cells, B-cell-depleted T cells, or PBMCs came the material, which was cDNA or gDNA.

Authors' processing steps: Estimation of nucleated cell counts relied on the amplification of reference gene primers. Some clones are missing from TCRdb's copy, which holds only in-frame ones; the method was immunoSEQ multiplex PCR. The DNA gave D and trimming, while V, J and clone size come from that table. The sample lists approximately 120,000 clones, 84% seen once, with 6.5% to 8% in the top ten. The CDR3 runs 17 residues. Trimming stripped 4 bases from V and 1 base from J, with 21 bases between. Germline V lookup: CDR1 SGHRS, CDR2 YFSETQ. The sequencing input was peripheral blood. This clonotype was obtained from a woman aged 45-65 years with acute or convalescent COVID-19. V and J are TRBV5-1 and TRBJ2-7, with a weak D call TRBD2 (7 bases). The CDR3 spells CASSQKVSGGSSYEQYF. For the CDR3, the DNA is TGCGCCAGCAGCCAGAAAGTTTCGGGGGGCAGTTCCTACGAGCAGTACTTC.